This passage covers 7 T cell receptor beta chains from one sample sequenced in a study of T cells in localized non-small cell lung cancer. Repertoires were generated with immunoSEQ multiplex PCR, while TCRdb's copy carries only in-frame clones and drops some. The sample has 45,000 to 70,000 clones, roughly 85% seen once. This specimen consisted of peripheral blood, obtained before any cancer treatment. These receptors were taken from a woman aged 35 to 75 with stage I lung adenocarcinoma.

The V and J genes are TRBV4-3 and TRBJ2-1, with 16 bases identical to TRBD2. Trimming removed 0 bases from V and 9 bases from J; junction bases left unmatched: 14. The CDR3 has 20 residues. CDR1 is LGHNA and CDR2 is YSLEER in the germline V gene. In nucleotides, the CDR3 is TGCGCCAGCAGCCAAGACCCGGGACTAGCGGGGGGGCTTATCAAGAGTGAGCAGTTCTTC. Residues: CASSQDPGLAGGLIKSEQFF.

The chain is built from TRBV9 and TRBJ1-1; weak D call: TRBD1 (5 bases). The CDR3 totals 14 residues. Trimming shortened V by 3 bases and J by 2 bases, and 11 bases separated the two germline ends. CDR1 and CDR2 from the germline V gene are SGDLS and YYNGEE. The CDR3, as DNA: TGTGCCAGCAGCGCCCTAACAGGAAACACTGAAGCTTTCTTT. As protein: CASSALTGNTEAFF.

The chain is built from TRBV6-1 and TRBJ2-7, with D possibly matching TRBD2 (5 bases). This CDR3 region has 15 residues. V was trimmed by 0 bases and J by 7 bases, leaving 16 bases between them. Germline CDR1 reads MNHNS; CDR2 reads SASEGT. The CDR3 DNA is TGTGCCAGCAGTGAAGCTGCAGCCTGGAGGAGAGAGCAGTACTTC. This sequence encodes CASSEAAAWRREQYF.

This chain links TRBV5-6 with TRBJ1-1; D is perhaps TRBD1 (6 bases). Germline CDR1 SGHDT, CDR2 YYEEEE. This CDR3 is built from 14 residues. V dropped 3 bases and J dropped 3 bases, with 12 bases sitting between them. CDR3 sequence: CASSWGQGDTEAFF. The DNA for the CDR3 is TGTGCCAGCAGCTGGGGGCAGGGTGACACTGAAGCTTTCTTT.

The rearrangement links TRBV9 to TRBJ1-1; D may be TRBD1 (5 bases). The CDR3 is 13 amino acids. The V and J ends lost 0 bases and 5 bases respectively, with 8 bases between them. CDR1 and CDR2 from the germline V gene are SGDLS and YYNGEE. The CDR3 sequence: CASSVGRGTEAFF. The CDR3 nucleotides read TGTGCCAGCAGCGTAGGTAGGGGTACTGAAGCTTTCTTT.

The CDR3 protein is CASSQALVAETQYF. The CDR3 nucleotides read TGTGCCAGCAGCCAGGCACTGGTGGCAGAGACCCAGTACTTC. The chain is built from TRBV7-2 and TRBJ2-5; no definite D call. The V and J ends lost 5 bases and 4 bases respectively, with 14 bases between them. Germline assignment: CDR1 SGHTA and CDR2 FQGNSA. This CDR3 comprises 14 residues.

The genes are TRBV5-6 and TRBJ2-7; 12 nucleotides align to TRBD1. J was trimmed by 6 bases and V by 4 bases; bases with no gene match: 8. Germline lookup yields CDR1 SGHDT and CDR2 YYEEEE. The CDR3 length is 15 residues. The CDR3: CASSLPGTGGSEQYF. Here the CDR3 DNA reads TGTGCCAGCAGCCTCCCGGGGACAGGGGGCAGCGAGCAGTACTTC.